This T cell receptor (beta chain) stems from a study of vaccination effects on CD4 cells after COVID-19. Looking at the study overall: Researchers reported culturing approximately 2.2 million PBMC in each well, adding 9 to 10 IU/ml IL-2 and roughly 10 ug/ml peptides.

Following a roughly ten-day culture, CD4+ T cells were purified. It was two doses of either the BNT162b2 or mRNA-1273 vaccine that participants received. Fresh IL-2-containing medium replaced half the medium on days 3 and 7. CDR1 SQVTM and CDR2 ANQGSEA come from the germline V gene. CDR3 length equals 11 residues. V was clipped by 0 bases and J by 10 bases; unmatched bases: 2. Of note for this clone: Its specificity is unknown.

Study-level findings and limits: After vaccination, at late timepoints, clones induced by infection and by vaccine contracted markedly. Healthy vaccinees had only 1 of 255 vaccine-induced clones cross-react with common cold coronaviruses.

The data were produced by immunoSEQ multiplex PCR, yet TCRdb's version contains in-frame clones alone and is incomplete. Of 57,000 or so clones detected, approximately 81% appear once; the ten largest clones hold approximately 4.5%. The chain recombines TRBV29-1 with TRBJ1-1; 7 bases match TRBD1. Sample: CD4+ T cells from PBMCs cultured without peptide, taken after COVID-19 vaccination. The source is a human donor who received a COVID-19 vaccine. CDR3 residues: CSVEDRGSAFF. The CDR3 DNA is TGCAGCGTTGAAGACAGGGGGTCAGCTTTCTTT. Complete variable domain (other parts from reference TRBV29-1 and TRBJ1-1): SAVISQKPSRDICQRGTSLTIQCQVDSQVTMMFWYRQQPGQSLTLIATANQGSEATYESGFVIDKFPISRPNLTFSTLTVSNMSPEDSSIYLCSVEDRGSAFFGQGTRLTVV.